These T cell receptor beta chains were read from a single sample in a study of T cells in Graves' hyperthyroidism and ophthalmopathy. TCRdb fed the multiplex PCR reads into MiXCR, producing one record per CDR3 protein. Of more than 300,000 distinct CDR3 sequences in the sample, approximately 18% were seen once. Source material: blood. All receptors come from a woman aged 25 to 39 with Graves' hyperthyroidism that later progressed to Graves' ophthalmopathy. The CDR3 runs from the conserved cysteine through the conserved F or W. The D gene is left open where the match is weak. Only part of the rows carry a size: once, few, many, or a class if the clone is expanded.

cdr3_nt cdr3_aa j_call clone_size d_call v_call
TGTGCCACCAGTGATTTGCGGGGCACTGAAGCTTTCTTT CATSDLRGTEAFF TRBJ1-1 many NA TRBV24-1
TGCGCCAGCAGCCGTGACAGGACAGATACGCAGTATTTT CASSRDRTDTQYF TRBJ2-3 many NA TRBV5-1
TGTGCCAGCAGAACCGGAGGGTCAGATACGCAGTATTTT CASRTGGSDTQYF TRBJ2-3 NA NA TRBV28
TGCAGCGTTGAAGTCCAACAAGAGACCCAGTACTTC CSVEVQQETQYF TRBJ2-5 many NA TRBV29-1
TGTGCCAGTAGTATAGCCCAGAGCGGACAAGAGACCCAGTACTTC CASSIAQSGQETQYF TRBJ2-5 NA NA TRBV19
TGCAGCGTTAGAGGACAGACGGACTATGGCTACACCTTC CSVRGQTDYGYTF TRBJ1-2 NA NA TRBV29-1
TGTGCCAGTGGGCGGCACACTGAAGCTTTCTTT CASGRHTEAFF TRBJ1-1 NA NA TRBV6-1
TGTGCCAGCAGCCAATTAACCACGAGGAGTCAGTTCTTC CASSQLTTRSQFF TRBJ2-1 few NA TRBV4-2
TGTGCCAGCAGTTTATCACGGGACCGCCCCGAGGAGACCCAGTACTTC CASSLSRDRPEETQYF TRBJ2-5 many NA TRBV28
TGCGCCAGCAGCCAAGAACCGGGGCTAAACTATGGCTACACCTTC CASSQEPGLNYGYTF TRBJ1-2 NA NA TRBV4-1
TGTGCCAGCAGCCCCGACAGCCTGGTCGGAAACACCATATATTTT CASSPDSLVGNTIYF TRBJ1-3 few NA TRBV5-5
TGTGCCAGCAGCCAGACAGGGGGGAACGAGCAGTACTTC CASSQTGGNEQYF TRBJ2-7 many TRBD1 TRBV14
TGCAGTGCTAGAGCGCTACCCCGGGCGAAGGAAAAACTGCTTTTT CSARALPRAKEKLLF TRBJ1-4 NA NA TRBV20-1
TGTGCCAGCAGCTTATTGGATTACACTGAAGCTTTCTTT CASSLLDYTEAFF TRBJ1-1 NA NA TRBV7-9
TGTGCCAGCAGTGAAGGGGAGACAGTCAGTGGCTACACCTTC CASSEGETVSGYTF TRBJ1-2 NA NA TRBV6-1
TGTGCCAGCACGGACGGACTAGCGAAAAGCAACTTC CASTDGLAKSNF TRBJ2-5 NA TRBD2 TRBV28
TGTGCCAGCAGCCCAGCTTTCCGGCCGACAGCCTACGATCAGCCCCAGCATTTT CASSPAFRPTAYDQPQHF TRBJ1-5 NA NA TRBV7-2
TGCGCCAGCAGCTTGTGGCGGGAGATAAATGAGCAGTTCTTC CASSLWREINEQFF TRBJ2-1 few TRBD2 TRBV5-1
TGTGCCAGCAGTTTGCTAACTACCGGGACTAGCGGTTATAGCTCCTACGAGCAGTACTTC CASSLLTTGTSGYSSYEQYF TRBJ2-7 many TRBD2 TRBV28
TGCGCCAGCAGCCAGCTTCGCGCGAGCACAGATACGCAGTATTTT CASSQLRASTDTQYF TRBJ2-3 many NA TRBV4-1
TGTGCCAGCAGGAGAGGACAGGGTAGCACAGATACGCAGTATTTT CASRRGQGSTDTQYF TRBJ2-3 many TRBD1 TRBV27
TGTGCCAGCAGTGAATCGTCGGAGGGGTCCAATGAGCAGCTCTTC CASSESSEGSNEQLF TRBJ2-1 NA NA TRBV6-1
TGTGCCGAACTCCTGGGACAGTGCGATCCCTTCTCTGGAAACACCATATATTTT CAELLGQCDPFSGNTIYF TRBJ1-3 few TRBD1 TRBV27
TGTGCCATCAGGGAATCCGGGGAAACCTATGGCTACACCTTC CAIRESGETYGYTF TRBJ1-2 many NA TRBV10-3
TGTGCCATCAGTGAAGGAGGGGGGGCCAGGAATGAGCAGTTCTTC CAISEGGGARNEQFF TRBJ2-1 many NA TRBV10-3
TGTGCCAGCGCCGGGCTGTCGGGACAGACCTATGGCTACACCTTC CASAGLSGQTYGYTF TRBJ1-2 many TRBD1 TRBV19
TGTGCCAGCTCACCTCTCCCCCAAGAGACCCAGTACTTC CASSPLPQETQYF TRBJ2-5 many NA TRBV18
TGTGCCAGCCTCGCGAGACTTGGGAACACCGGGGAGCTGTTTTTT CASLARLGNTGELFF TRBJ2-2 many NA TRBV6-1
TGTGCTAGTGGTCAGGGAAACACAGATACGCAGTATTTT CASGQGNTDTQYF TRBJ2-3 few NA TRBV12-5
TGTGCCAGCAGCTCCGCGACGACAGAACAAGAGACCCAGTACTTC CASSSATTEQETQYF TRBJ2-5 NA NA TRBV11-3
TGTGCCAGCAGTACCCGGGACGGGGGCACAGATACGCAGTATTTT CASSTRDGGTDTQYF TRBJ2-3 many NA TRBV28
TGTGCCAGCAGCCCGGGACAGCCCCCTAATGAAAAACTGTTTTTT CASSPGQPPNEKLFF TRBJ1-4 many TRBD1 TRBV7-6
TGTGCCAGCAGTGAAGCAGCAGATAGCACAGATACGCAGTATTTT CASSEAADSTDTQYF TRBJ2-3 few NA TRBV6-1
TGCGCCAGCAGCTTGTTGGGGACAGGGGATGAGCAGTTCTTC CASSLLGTGDEQFF TRBJ2-1 few TRBD1 TRBV5-1
TGTGCCAGCAGTGATCTTGTGGGAAACACCATATATTTT CASSDLVGNTIYF TRBJ1-3 many NA TRBV6-1
TGTGCCAGCAGCTCCGGGACCGGGGATGCGGGAGGCCCGAACACCGGGGAGCTGTTTTTT CASSSGTGDAGGPNTGELFF TRBJ2-2 many TRBD2 TRBV11-1
TGCAGTGCTAGACGGACAAGTTTTACTGAAGCTTTCTTT CSARRTSFTEAFF TRBJ1-1 many NA TRBV20-1
TGTGCCAGCAGTGCAAAGCGGTATGGCTACACCTTC CASSAKRYGYTF TRBJ1-2 NA NA TRBV28
TGTGCCAGCAGTGAGAGGGGGCTAAGGTTCTACGAGCAGTACTTC CASSERGLRFYEQYF TRBJ2-7 many TRBD1 TRBV2
TGTGCCAGCAGAGTGACAGGGACCTACAATGAGCAGTTCTTC CASRVTGTYNEQFF TRBJ2-1 NA TRBD1 TRBV28